This T cell receptor beta chain comes out of a study of shared clonotypes between healthy human individuals. Every subset's genomic DNA went evenly onto several immunoSEQ plates. Only in-frame clones appear in the TCRdb table, and some are missing; sequencing was by immunoSEQ multiplex PCR. The sample has about a million clones; more than 65% are singletons. The authors divided CD4+ cells into CD45RA+ naive and CD45RA-negative memory subsets. CDR3 length equals 12 residues. Trimming stripped 6 bases from V and 3 bases from J, with 7 bases between. Germline V gene data show CDR1 as MNHEY and CDR2 as SMNVEV (reference sequence). Regarding this clone: Distinct nucleotide sequences in the sample also encode this CDR3.

The V and J genes are TRBV27 and TRBJ2-3, with no clear D. This clonotype was obtained from a man between 18 and 35 years old in good health. The material sequenced was memory CD4+ T cells sorted from blood. Subset here: CD45RA-negative fraction. The CDR3 nucleotides read TGTGCCAGCAGATCCAGGACAGATACGCAGTATTTT. This codes for CASRSRTDTQYF.